Below are 18 T cell receptor beta chains sequenced from a single sample in a study of cytomegalovirus exposure and HLA in healthy donors. The method was immunoSEQ multiplex PCR; TCRdb's version includes in-frame clones alone and lacks a portion of them. The sample holds 140,000 or so clones; over 80% are singletons and the top ten take roughly 4.3%. Sample: PBMCs. These receptors came from a man aged 18-30 years in good health and CMV-seropositive.

This rearrangement joins TRBV15 to TRBJ1-5; D unclear. Germline lookup yields CDR1 LNHNV and CDR2 YYDKDF (reference sequence). V lost 2 bases, J lost 2 bases, and 10 bases lay in between. CDR3 length: 15 amino acids. The CDR3 is CATSRSGAGNQPQHF. CDR3 coding DNA: TGTGCCACCAGCAGATCGGGTGCGGGCAATCAGCCCCAGCATTTT.

The chain couples TRBV4-1 to TRBJ2-2; 7 bases are shared with TRBD1. The CDR3 length is 16 residues. Per the germline V gene, CDR1 is MGHRA and CDR2 is YSYEKL. The junction had 8 bases not matched to a gene; V was cut back by 5 bases and J by 2 bases. CDR3 nucleotide sequence: TGCGCCAGCAGCTTTTCCGGGACAGCTAACACCGGGGAGCTGTTTTTT. It encodes CASSFSGTANTGELFF.

This clone occurred a few times. The V and J genes are TRBV2 and TRBJ1-2; D remains unclear. This CDR3 spans 12 amino acids. V was cut by 5 bases and J by 5 bases, with 9 bases left in between. Germline V gene lookup returns CDR1 SNHLY and CDR2 FYNNEI. The CDR3 loop is CASSSQVYGYTF. CDR3 DNA sequence: TGTGCCAGCAGTTCTCAGGTATATGGCTACACCTTC.

The genes are TRBV5-6 and TRBJ1-4; 9 bases fit TRBD1. This CDR3 is built from 15 residues. Germline CDR1 SGHDT, CDR2 YYEEEE. V shed 2 bases, J shed 7 bases, and the junction held 6 bases outside the gene matches. The CDR3, as DNA: TGTGCCAGCAGCTTACAGGGGGCTTATGGTGAAAAACTGTTTTTT. Protein product: CASSLQGAYGEKLFF.

This chain joins TRBV5-4 and TRBJ2-7; D uncertain. The germline V gene encodes CDR1 SGHNT and CDR2 YYREEE (reference sequence). The CDR3 has 15 amino acids. V was pared by 4 bases and J by 0 bases, with 14 bases between. As DNA, the CDR3 is TGTGCCAGCAGCGCCGACCTGAGGAGCTCCTACGAGCAGTACTTC. It codes for CASSADLRSSYEQYF.

The chain is built from TRBV27 and TRBJ2-1; 8 bases are a match to TRBD1. From germline, CDR1 is MNHEY and CDR2 SMNVEV (reference sequence). J lost 4 bases, V lost 7 bases, and 9 bases had no gene match. The CDR3 consists of 15 residues. CDR3 DNA: TGTGCCAGCATTCCCGGGACAGGCTTGTACAATGAGCAGTTCTTC. Amino acid sequence: CASIPGTGLYNEQFF.

This chain connects TRBV5-1 to TRBJ1-1; D is unclear. The CDR3 runs 15 residues. Trimming cost V 1 base and J 1 base, with 11 bases left between them. Germline CDR1 is SGHRS and CDR2 is YFSETQ. The CDR3 loop is CASSLSGKSNTEAFF. The CDR3 DNA is TGCGCCAGCAGCTTGTCCGGGAAATCGAACACTGAAGCTTTCTTT. The variable domain in full, completed from reference TRBV5-1 and TRBJ1-1, reads KAGVTQTPRYLIKTRGQQVTLSCSPISGHRSVSWYQQTPGQGLQFLFEYFSETQRNKGNFPGRFSGRQFSNSRSEMNVSTLELGDSALYLCASSLSGKSNTEAFFGQGTRLTVV.

This clone has just one count. The rearrangement uses TRBV12-5 and TRBJ1-5; the D gene is possibly TRBD1 (5 bases). CDR3 length: 13 residues. Trimming cost V 3 bases and J 5 bases, with 8 bases left between them. Germline V gene data show CDR1 as LGHNT and CDR2 as FRNRAP. The CDR3 nucleotides read TGTGCTAGTGGTTTTGGAGGGGATCAGCCCCAGCATTTT. The encoded protein is CASGFGGDQPQHF. Variable domain in full (rest from reference TRBV12-5 and TRBJ1-5): DARVTQTPRHKVTEMGQEVTMRCQPILGHNTVFWYRQTMMQGLELLAYFRNRAPLDDSGMPKDRFSAEMPDATLATLKIQPSEPRDSAVYFCASGFGGDQPQHFGDGTRLSIL.

The gene calls are TRBV5-1 and TRBJ1-3, with D hard to call. This CDR3 has 15 amino acids. Germline-derived CDR1 and CDR2 are SGHRS and YFSETQ. The V gene lost 0 bases and the J gene lost 0 bases, with 7 bases spanning the gap. The CDR3 loop is CASSLDRSSGNTIYF. Written as DNA, the CDR3 is TGCGCCAGCAGCTTGGACAGAAGCTCTGGAAACACCATATATTTT.

This sequence joins TRBV12-2 and TRBJ2-1; the D call in the table, TRBD2, was not verified against the DNA. TRBV12-2 is a recognized pseudogene. This CDR3 comprises 15 residues. In DNA, the CDR3 is TGTGCAAGTCGCTCTAGCGGGGGGGAATTGGGAGAGCAGTTCTTC. Amino acid sequence: CASRSSGGELGEQFF.

This chain links TRBV6-1 with TRBJ1-2; weak D call: TRBD1 (6 bases). The CDR3 extends over 16 amino acids. V was shortened by 3 bases and J by 0 bases, with 14 bases between the two germline ends. In germline, CDR1 is MNHNS, CDR2 SASEGT. The CDR3 region is CASSEGTPYANYGYTF. CDR3 sequence (DNA): TGTGCCAGCAGTGAGGGGACACCCTATGCTAACTATGGCTACACCTTC.

V and J are TRBV5-1 and TRBJ2-1; 11 bases agree with TRBD2. Losses at the gene ends were 3 bases for V and 6 bases for J; bases not matched to a gene: 11. This CDR3 spans 17 amino acids. Germline V gives CDR1 SGHRS, CDR2 YFSETQ. Written as DNA, the CDR3 is TGCGCCAGCAGCTCCACGAAATTACTAGCGGGAGTCAATGAGCAGTTCTTC. Its protein is CASSSTKLLAGVNEQFF.

The count of this clone is one. The chain employs TRBV7-9 and TRBJ1-4; no clear D. Germline loops: CDR1 SEHNR, CDR2 FQNEAQ (reference sequence). The CDR3 is 14 residues long. Trimming pared 1 base from V and 7 bases from J, leaving 10 bases between. The CDR3 loop reads CASSLVLSGEKLFF. In DNA, the CDR3 is TGTGCCAGCAGCTTAGTTCTGAGTGGTGAAAAACTGTTTTTT.

V gene TRBV10-3 combines with J gene TRBJ2-3; tentatively, D is TRBD2 (6 bases). Germline CDR1 reads ENHRY; CDR2 reads SYGVKD. The CDR3 extends over 13 amino acids. V lost 6 bases and J lost 3, with 10 bases in between. The CDR3 DNA is TGTGCCATCAGGTCCGCGGGGACAGATACGCAGTATTTT. It encodes CAIRSAGTDTQYF.

This chain links TRBV4-1 with TRBJ2-7; 11 positions match TRBD1. CDR3 length: 14 amino acids. Germline trimming cut 5 bases from V and 7 bases from J; bases unmatched to any gene: 7. Germline values: CDR1 MGHRA, CDR2 YSYEKL. The CDR3 coding sequence is TGCGCCAGCAGCGCGGGACAGGGGGTAGGTGAGCAGTACTTC. Residues: CASSAGQGVGEQYF.

V and J are TRBV5-6 and TRBJ2-7; 9 bases are a match to TRBD1. In germline, CDR1 is SGHDT, CDR2 YYEEEE. CDR3 length: 16 amino acids. The V gene end was trimmed by 0 bases and the J gene end by 5 bases; junction bases not matched to a gene: 9. CDR3 in DNA: TGTGCCAGCAGCTTGGTCGGCGGGGACAGGGTCAACGAGCAGTACTTC. This translates into CASSLVGGDRVNEQYF.

V gene TRBV27 combines with J gene TRBJ1-4; D is perhaps TRBD1 (5 bases). CDR1 and CDR2 from the germline V gene are MNHEY and SMNVEV (reference sequence). Trimming left V 6 bases short and J 8 bases short, with 16 bases between. This CDR3 spans 14 amino acids. In DNA, the CDR3 is TGTGCCAGCAGCCGTGGGGGGAAGGGAGAAAAACTGTTTTTT. It specifies CASSRGGKGEKLFF.

The chain combines TRBV14 with TRBJ1-3; possibly TRBD1 for D (5 bases). Germline V gene data show CDR1 as SGHDN and CDR2 as FVKESK. This CDR3 region has 16 residues. The V gene lost 4 bases and the J gene lost 3 bases, with 16 bases spanning the gap. CDR3 in amino acids: CASSLYTGSFGNTIYF. The CDR3 DNA reads as TGTGCCAGCAGCCTCTACACAGGATCCTTTGGAAACACCATATATTTT.